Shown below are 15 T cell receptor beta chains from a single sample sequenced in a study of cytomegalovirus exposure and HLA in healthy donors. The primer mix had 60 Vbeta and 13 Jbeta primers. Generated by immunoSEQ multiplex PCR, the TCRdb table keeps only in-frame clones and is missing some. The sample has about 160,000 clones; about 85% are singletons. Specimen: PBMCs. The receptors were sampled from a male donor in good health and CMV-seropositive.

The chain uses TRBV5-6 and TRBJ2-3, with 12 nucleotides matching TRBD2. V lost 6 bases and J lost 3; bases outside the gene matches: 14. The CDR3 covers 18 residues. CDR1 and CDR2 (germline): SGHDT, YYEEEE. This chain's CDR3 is CASTITIGLAGTTDTQYF. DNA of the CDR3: TGTGCCAGCACAATAACCATAGGACTAGCGGGAACTACAGATACGCAGTATTTT.

CDR3 bases: TGTGCCAGCAGCCTCGGGACAAACACTGAAGCTTTCTTT. Translation gives CASSLGTNTEAFF. This chain uses TRBV6-5 with TRBJ1-1; possibly TRBD1 for D (6 bases). Trimming took off 6 bases at V and 2 bases at J, with 10 bases between the two ends. Germline V CDR1 and CDR2: MNHEY, SVGAGI. There are 13 residues in the CDR3.

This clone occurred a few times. The CDR3 sequence: CASSLARLETQYF. The DNA of the CDR3 is TGTGCCAGCAGCTTAGCGCGTTTGGAGACCCAGTACTTC. The rearrangement uses TRBV7-6 and TRBJ2-5; D unresolved. V was cut by 0 bases and J by 5 bases, with 7 bases left in between. The germline V gene has CDR1 SGHVS and CDR2 FNYEAQ. The CDR3 is made up of 13 amino acids.

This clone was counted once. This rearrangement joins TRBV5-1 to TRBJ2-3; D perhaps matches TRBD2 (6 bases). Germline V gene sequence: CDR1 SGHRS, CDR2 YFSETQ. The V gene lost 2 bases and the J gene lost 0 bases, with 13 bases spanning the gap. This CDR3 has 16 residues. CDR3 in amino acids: CASSLRGGSSTDTQYF. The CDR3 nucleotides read TGCGCCAGCAGCTTAAGAGGAGGGTCCAGCACAGATACGCAGTATTTT. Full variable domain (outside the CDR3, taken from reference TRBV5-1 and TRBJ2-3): KAGVTQTPRYLIKTRGQQVTLSCSPISGHRSVSWYQQTPGQGLQFLFEYFSETQRNKGNFPGRFSGRQFSNSRSEMNVSTLELGDSALYLCASSLRGGSSTDTQYFGPGTRLTVL.

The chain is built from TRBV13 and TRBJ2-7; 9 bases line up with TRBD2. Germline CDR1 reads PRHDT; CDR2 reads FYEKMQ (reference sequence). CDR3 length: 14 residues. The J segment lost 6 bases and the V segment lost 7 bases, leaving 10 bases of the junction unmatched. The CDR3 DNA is TGTGCCAGCACCGCGCCGGGGACTAGCCGCGAGCAGTACTTC. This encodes CASTAPGTSREQYF. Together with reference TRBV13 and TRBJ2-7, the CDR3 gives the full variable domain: AAGVIQSPRHLIKEKRETATLKCYPIPRHDTVYWYQQGPGQDPQFLISFYEKMQSDKGSIPDRFSAQQFSDYHSELNMSSLELGDSALYFCASTAPGTSREQYFGPGTRLTVT.

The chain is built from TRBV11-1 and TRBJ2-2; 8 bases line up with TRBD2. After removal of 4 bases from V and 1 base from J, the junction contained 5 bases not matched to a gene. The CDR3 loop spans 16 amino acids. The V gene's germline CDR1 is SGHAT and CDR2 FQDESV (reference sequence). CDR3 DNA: TGTGCCAGCAGCTCCAGCGGGAGTAAGAACACCGGGGAGCTGTTTTTT. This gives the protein CASSSSGSKNTGELFF.

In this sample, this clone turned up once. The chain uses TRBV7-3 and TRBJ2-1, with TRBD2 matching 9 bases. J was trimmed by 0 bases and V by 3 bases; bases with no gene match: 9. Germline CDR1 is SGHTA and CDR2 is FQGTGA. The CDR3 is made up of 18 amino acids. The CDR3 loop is CASSLVPSGTSSYNEQFF. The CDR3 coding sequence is TGTGCCAGCAGCTTGGTCCCTAGCGGGACGAGCTCCTACAATGAGCAGTTCTTC.

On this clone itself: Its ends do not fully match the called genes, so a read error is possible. The CDR3 region is CSSSSIAGDTEAFF. The CDR3 nucleotides are TGTTCCAGCAGCTCAATAGCGGGGGACACTGAAGCTTTCTTT. The chain combines TRBV7-9 with TRBJ1-1, with D possibly TRBD1 on 5 matching bases. Germline loops: CDR1 SEHNR, CDR2 FQNEAQ (reference sequence). The CDR3 sequence is 14 residues long.

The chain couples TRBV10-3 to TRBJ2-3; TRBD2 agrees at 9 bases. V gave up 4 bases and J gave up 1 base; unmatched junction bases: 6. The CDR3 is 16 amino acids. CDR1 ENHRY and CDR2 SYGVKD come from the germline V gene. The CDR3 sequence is CAISVWQREGTDTQYF. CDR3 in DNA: TGTGCCATCAGTGTATGGCAGCGGGAGGGCACAGATACGCAGTATTTT.

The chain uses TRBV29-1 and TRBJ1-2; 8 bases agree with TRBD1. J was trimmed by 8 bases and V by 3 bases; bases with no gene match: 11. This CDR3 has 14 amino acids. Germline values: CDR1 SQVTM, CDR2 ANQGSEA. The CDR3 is CSVERAGGVGGYTF. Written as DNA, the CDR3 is TGCAGCGTTGAGAGGGCAGGGGGCGTCGGGGGCTACACCTTC. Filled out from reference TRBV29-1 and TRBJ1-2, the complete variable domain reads SAVISQKPSRDICQRGTSLTIQCQVDSQVTMMFWYRQQPGQSLTLIATANQGSEATYESGFVIDKFPISRPNLTFSTLTVSNMSPEDSSIYLCSVERAGGVGGYTFGSGTRLTVV.

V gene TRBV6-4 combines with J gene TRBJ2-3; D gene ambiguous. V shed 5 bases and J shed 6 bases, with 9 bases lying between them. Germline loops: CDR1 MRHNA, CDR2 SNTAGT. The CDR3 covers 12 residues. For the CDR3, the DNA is TGTGCCAGCAGTTCGGGTGGGGATACGCAGTATTTT. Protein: CASSSGGDTQYF.

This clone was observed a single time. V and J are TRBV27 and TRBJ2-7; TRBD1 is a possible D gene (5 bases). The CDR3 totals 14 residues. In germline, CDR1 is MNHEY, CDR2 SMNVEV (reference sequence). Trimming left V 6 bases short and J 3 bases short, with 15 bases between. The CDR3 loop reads CASSRQNALYEQYF. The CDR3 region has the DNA TGTGCCAGCAGCCGACAGAATGCCCTCTACGAGCAGTACTTC.

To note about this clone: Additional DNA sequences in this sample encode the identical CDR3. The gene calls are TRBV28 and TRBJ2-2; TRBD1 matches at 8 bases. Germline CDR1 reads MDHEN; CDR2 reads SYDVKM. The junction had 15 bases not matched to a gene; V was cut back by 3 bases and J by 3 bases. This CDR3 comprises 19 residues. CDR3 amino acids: CASSLVDRAWTGHTGELFF. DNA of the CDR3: TGTGCCAGCAGTTTGGTAGATAGGGCCTGGACAGGGCACACCGGGGAGCTGTTTTTT.

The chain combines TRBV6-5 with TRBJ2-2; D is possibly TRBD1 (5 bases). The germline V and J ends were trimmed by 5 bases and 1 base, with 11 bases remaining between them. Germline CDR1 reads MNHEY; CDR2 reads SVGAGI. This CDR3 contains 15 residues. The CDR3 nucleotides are TGTGCCAGCAGTCCCCGCCAGGGGAACACCGGGGAGCTGTTTTTT. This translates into CASSPRQGNTGELFF.

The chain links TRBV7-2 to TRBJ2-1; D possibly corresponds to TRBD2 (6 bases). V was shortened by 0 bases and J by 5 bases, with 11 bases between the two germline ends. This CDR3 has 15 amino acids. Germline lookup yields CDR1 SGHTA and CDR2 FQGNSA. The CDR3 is CASSLAGGGNNEQFF. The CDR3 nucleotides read TGTGCCAGCAGCTTAGCGGGAGGAGGAAACAATGAGCAGTTCTTC.